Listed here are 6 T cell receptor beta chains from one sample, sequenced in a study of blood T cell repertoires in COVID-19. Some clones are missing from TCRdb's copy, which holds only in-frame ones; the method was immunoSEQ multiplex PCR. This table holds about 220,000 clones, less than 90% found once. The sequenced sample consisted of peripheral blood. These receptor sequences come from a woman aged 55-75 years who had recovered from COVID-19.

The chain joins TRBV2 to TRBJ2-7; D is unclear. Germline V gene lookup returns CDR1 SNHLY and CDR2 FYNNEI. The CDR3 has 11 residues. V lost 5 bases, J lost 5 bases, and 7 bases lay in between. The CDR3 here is CASSFTHEQYF. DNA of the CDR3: TGTGCCAGCAGTTTTACACACGAGCAGTACTTC.

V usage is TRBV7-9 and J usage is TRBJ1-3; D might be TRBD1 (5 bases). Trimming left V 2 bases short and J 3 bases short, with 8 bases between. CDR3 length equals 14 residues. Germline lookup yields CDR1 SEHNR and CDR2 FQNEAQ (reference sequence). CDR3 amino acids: CASSLSGVGNTIYF. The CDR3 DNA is TGTGCCAGCAGCTTATCGGGGGTTGGAAACACCATATATTTT.

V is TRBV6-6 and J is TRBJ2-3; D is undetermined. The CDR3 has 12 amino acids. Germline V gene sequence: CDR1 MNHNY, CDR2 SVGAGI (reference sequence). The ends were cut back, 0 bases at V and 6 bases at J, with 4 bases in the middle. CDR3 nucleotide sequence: TGTGCCAGCAGTTACTCGGAGGATACGCAGTATTTT. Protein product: CASSYSEDTQYF.

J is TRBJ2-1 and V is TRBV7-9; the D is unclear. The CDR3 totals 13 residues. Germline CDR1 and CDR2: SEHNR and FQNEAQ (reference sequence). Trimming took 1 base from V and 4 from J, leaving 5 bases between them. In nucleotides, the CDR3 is TGTGCCAGCAGCTTAGGCCGGTACAATGAGCAGTTCTTC. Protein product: CASSLGRYNEQFF. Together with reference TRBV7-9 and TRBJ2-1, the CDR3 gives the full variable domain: DTGVSQNPRHKITKRGQNVTFRCDPISEHNRLYWYRQTLGQGPEFLTYFQNEAQLEKSRLLSDRFSAERPKGSFSTLEIQRTEQGDSAMYLCASSLGRYNEQFFGPGTRLTVL.

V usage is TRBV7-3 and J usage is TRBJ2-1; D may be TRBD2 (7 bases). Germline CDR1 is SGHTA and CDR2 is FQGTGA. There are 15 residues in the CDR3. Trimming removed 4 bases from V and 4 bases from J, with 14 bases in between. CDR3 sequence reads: CASSSLGGPYNEQFF. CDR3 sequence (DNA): TGTGCCAGCAGCTCCCTCGGGGGGCCGTACAATGAGCAGTTCTTC.

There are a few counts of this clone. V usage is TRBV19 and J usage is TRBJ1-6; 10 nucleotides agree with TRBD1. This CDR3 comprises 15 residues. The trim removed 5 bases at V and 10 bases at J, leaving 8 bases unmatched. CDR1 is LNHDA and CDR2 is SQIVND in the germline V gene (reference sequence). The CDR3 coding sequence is TGTGCCAGTAGTGACACGACAGGGGGCCACTCACCCCTCCACTTT. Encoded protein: CASSDTTGGHSPLHF.